This TCR beta chain was sequenced for a study of shared clonotypes between healthy human individuals (dated by TCRdb to between 2020 and 2021). About the investigation overall: The cohort included three men and a couple of women between 18 and 49 years of age. For each donor, three plates each were used for CD4 naive and CD4 memory, two plates were used for CD8 naive, and one plate was used for CD8 memory. Different laboratories and diverse techniques were used to prepare libraries and sequence TCR repertoires, to increase sequencing depth and limit assay-specific biases. Leukapheresis yielded between about 0.85 and 10 billion PBMCs per donor. To estimate repertoire size and how much clonotype sharing occurs between individuals, the study deeply sequenced the blood TCR repertoires of about five healthy adults.

Regarding this clone: This clone's antigen is unknown. Per-base quality was not reported, and no clone a single base away is much larger than it.

As encoded in the germline V gene, CDR1 is MDHEN while CDR2 is SYDVKM. V gives up 6 bases and J gives up 1 base, and the segment between their germline ends measures 6 bases. The CDR3 has 12 amino acids, counting the end cysteine and phenylalanine. Of all the DNA, just the CDR3 is kept, 36 bases in frame from base 1. The donors were healthy, HIV-negative adults who had no recently reported acute infections or vaccinations. Every donor was a Caucasian adult living in Nashville, Tennessee, USA. CD4+ T cells were enriched through magnetic negative selection, after which naive cells were positively selected on CD45RA and the remaining negative fraction served as the memory subset. After blood collection by leukapheresis, PBMCs were isolated using Ficoll-Histopaque density gradient centrifugation and then cryopreserved in the vapor phase of liquid nitrogen. Analytical flow cytometry was used to check the purity and quantity of each magnetically sorted T cell population. Genomic DNA was isolated from every sorted fraction and measured by UV absorbance on a Nanodrop 2000c.

TCR CDR3 regions were amplified from genomic DNA by multiplex PCR using the deep immunoSEQ assay. Genomic DNA extracted from each cell subset was distributed evenly over all wells of several immunoSEQ 96-well plates, and each plate served as one replicate. Each replicate PCR for sorted subsets received about 220 ng genomic DNA, equal to about 30,000 T cell genomes. Purified libraries were quantified with a Qubit 3.0 fluorometer, sized on a Bioanalyzer 2100, and re-quantified with the KAPA Library Quantification kit. Each immunoSEQ 96-well plate was sequenced on its own single-read 150-cycle Illumina NextSeq 550 flow cell. For the original study's pipeline: Because only junctional sequences without quality scores were contained in the immunoSEQ output, filtering matching that applied to full-length reads could not be performed. To assign V/J genes and CDR3, sequences were annotated using PyIR, a Python wrapper for IgBLAST v1.9, with IMGT germline references. Reads with weak V/J assignments (E-value above 1e-6), missing CDR3, stop codons, out-of-frame junctions, or ambiguous translated residues were removed. A V3J clonotype was defined by an identical inferred V gene, J gene, and CDR3 amino acid sequence. Percentage overlap between repertoires was computed as shared unique clonotypes divided by the size of the smaller repertoire. RTK rarefaction, the Chao1 estimator, and Recon v2.1 estimates of unobserved clonotypes were used to assess repertoire richness. Generation probabilities were computed with OLGA for all TCRbeta clonotypes obtained by the gDNA method from several donors. The table was pulled from immuneACCESS by TCRdb, which kept in-frame rearrangements only. Such tables lose some clones; where checked, under half of the loss comes from unresolved V genes, and the rest has no known cause. The V and J calls and clone size come from that table; D and trimming were worked out from the DNA. This sample holds around 1,100,000 clones; 70% to 85% were observed only once. 0.7% to 0.95% of the sample is held by the ten biggest clonotypes.

Study-level results and caveats: Rarefaction of sorted-subset datasets indicated incomplete sequencing despite the large sequencing depth. Based on pairwise subsampling, the degree of clonotype sharing among donors was expected to be affected by sequencing depth. Sharing across four donors was observed for around 4.8% of naive CD4, 3.5% of naive CD8, 2% to 2.5% of memory CD4, and about 0.4% of memory CD8 clonotypes. Naive subsets generally had larger estimated clonotype richness than memory subsets. Only blood was sampled, and tissue TCR repertoires likely differ from those in blood. Because the study included only a small number of donors, the genetic and exposure-history diversity represented was limited. Compared with non-shared clonotypes, the clonotypes found in all four sorted-subset donors had higher generation probabilities.

This sequence was found in a young man in good health. Some clones in this sample may be carry-over from other donors' samples. The sample comprised memory CD4+ T cells from PBMCs. What the cell subset or site label conveys for this sample: CD45RA-negative fraction. The chain couples TRBV28 to TRBJ1-1, with the D gene too uncertain to name. CDR3 sequence: CASRVGNTEAFF. The DNA sequence is as follows: TGTGCCAGCAGAGTGGGGAACACTGAAGCTTTCTTT. The CDR3 plus the reference TRBV28 and TRBJ1-1 genes for the other parts give the full variable domain: DVKVTQSSRYLVKRTGEKVFLECVQDMDHENMFWYRQDPGLGLRLIYFSYDVKMKEKGDIPEGYSVSREKKERFSLILESASTNQTSMYLCASRVGNTEAFFGQGTRLTVV.